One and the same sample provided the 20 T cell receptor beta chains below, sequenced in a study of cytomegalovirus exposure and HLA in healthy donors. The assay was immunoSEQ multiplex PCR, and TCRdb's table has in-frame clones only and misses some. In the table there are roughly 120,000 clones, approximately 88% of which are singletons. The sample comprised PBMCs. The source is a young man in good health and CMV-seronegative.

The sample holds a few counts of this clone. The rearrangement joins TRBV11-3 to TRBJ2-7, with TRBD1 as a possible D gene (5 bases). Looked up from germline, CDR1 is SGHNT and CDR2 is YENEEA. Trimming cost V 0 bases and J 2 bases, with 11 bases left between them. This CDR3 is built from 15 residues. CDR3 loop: CASSLDPARAYEQYF. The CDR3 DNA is TGTGCCAGCAGCTTAGATCCCGCCAGGGCCTACGAGCAGTACTTC.

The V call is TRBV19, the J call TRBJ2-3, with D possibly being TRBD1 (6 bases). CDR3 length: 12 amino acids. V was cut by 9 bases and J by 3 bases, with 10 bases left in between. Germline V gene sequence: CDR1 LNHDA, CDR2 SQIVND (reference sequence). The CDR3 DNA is TGTGCCAGCAGGGGTATTACAGATACGCAGTATTTT. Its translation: CASRGITDTQYF.

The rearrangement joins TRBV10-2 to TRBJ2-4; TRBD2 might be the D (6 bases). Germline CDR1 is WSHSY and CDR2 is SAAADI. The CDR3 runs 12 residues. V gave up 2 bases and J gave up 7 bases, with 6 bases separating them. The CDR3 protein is CASSEGGNIQYF. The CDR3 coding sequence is TGCGCCAGCAGTGAGGGAGGGAACATTCAGTACTTC.

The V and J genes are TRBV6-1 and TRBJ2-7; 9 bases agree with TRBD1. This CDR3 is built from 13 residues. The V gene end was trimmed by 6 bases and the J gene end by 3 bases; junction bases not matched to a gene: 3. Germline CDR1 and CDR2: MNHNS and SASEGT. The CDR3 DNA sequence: TGTGCCAGCAGAACAGGGGGCGTCTACGAGCAGTACTTC. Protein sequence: CASRTGGVYEQYF.

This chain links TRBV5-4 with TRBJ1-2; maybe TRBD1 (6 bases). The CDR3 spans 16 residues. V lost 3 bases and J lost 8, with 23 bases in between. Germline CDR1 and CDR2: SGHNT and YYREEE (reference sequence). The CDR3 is CASSSGSGQTPGGYTF. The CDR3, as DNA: TGTGCCAGCAGCTCCGGTTCCGGACAGACCCCAGGAGGCTACACCTTC.

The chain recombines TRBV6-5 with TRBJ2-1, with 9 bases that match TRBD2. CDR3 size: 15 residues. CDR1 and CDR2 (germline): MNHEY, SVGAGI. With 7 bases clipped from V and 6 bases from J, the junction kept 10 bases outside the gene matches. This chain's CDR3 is CASIALAGLRNEQFF. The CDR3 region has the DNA TGTGCCAGCATAGCGCTAGCGGGATTACGCAATGAGCAGTTCTTC.

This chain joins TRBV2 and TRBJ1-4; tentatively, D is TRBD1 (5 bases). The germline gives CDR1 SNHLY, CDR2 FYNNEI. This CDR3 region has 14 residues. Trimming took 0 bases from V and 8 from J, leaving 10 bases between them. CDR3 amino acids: CASSEAMDKEKLFF. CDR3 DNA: TGTGCCAGCAGTGAAGCGATGGACAAGGAAAAACTGTTTTTT.

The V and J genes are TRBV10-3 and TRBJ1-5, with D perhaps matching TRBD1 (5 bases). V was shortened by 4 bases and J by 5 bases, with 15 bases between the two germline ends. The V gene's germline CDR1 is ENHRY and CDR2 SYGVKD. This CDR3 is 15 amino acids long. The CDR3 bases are TGTGCCATCAGTGGGTTGGGGGGTGACGATCAGCCCCAGCATTTT. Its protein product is CAISGLGGDDQPQHF.

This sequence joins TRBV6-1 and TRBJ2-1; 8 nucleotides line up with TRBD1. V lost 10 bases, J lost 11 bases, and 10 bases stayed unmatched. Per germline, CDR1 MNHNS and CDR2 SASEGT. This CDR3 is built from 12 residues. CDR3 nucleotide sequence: TGTGCCATGACGGACAGGGTGGCTAAGCAGTTCTTC. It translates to CAMTDRVAKQFF.

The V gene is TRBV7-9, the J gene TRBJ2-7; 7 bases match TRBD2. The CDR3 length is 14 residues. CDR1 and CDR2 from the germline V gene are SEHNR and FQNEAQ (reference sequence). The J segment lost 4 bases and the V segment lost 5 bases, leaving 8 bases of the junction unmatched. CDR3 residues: CASSQAGRAYEQYF. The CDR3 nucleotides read TGTGCCAGCAGCCAAGCGGGACGGGCATACGAGCAGTACTTC. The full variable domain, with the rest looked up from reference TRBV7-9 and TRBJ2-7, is DTGVSQNPRHKITKRGQNVTFRCDPISEHNRLYWYRQTLGQGPEFLTYFQNEAQLEKSRLLSDRFSAERPKGSFSTLEIQRTEQGDSAMYLCASSQAGRAYEQYFGPGTRLTVT.

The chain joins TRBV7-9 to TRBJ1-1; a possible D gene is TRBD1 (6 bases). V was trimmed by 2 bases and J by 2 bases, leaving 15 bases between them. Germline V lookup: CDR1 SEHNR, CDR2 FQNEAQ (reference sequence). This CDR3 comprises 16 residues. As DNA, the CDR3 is TGTGCCAGCAGCTTAACACAGGGCGCACCTAACACTGAAGCTTTCTTT. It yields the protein CASSLTQGAPNTEAFF.

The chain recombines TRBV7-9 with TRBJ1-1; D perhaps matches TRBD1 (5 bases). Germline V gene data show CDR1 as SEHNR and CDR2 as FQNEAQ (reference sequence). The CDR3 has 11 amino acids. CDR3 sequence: CAGQRNTEAFF. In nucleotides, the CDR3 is TGTGCGGGGCAGAGGAACACTGAAGCTTTCTTT.

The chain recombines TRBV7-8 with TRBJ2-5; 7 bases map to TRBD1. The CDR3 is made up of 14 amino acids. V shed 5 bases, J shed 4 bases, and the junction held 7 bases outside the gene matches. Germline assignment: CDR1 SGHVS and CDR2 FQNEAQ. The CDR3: CASSPRDSGETQYF. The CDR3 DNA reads TGTGCCAGCAGCCCCCGGGACAGCGGAGAGACCCAGTACTTC.

The CDR3 DNA sequence: TGTGCCAGCAGCTTAATTTCTACAGCTGAAGCTTTCTTT. Translating it yields CASSLISTAEAFF. This chain joins TRBV7-9 and TRBJ1-1; D is ambiguous. V was cut by 2 bases and J by 6 bases, with 10 bases left in between. CDR1 is SEHNR, CDR2 FQNEAQ, per germline (reference sequence). The CDR3 spans 13 residues.

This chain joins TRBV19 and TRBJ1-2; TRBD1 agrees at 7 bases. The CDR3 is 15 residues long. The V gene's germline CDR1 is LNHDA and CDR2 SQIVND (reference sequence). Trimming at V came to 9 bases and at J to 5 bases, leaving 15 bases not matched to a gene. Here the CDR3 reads CASTPVARGRYGYTF. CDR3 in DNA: TGTGCCAGCACCCCCGTTGCTAGGGGGCGGTATGGCTACACCTTC.

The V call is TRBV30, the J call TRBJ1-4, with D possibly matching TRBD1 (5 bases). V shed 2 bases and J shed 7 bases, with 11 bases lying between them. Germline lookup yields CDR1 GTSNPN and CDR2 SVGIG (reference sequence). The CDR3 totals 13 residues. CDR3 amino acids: CAWSIGHREKLFF. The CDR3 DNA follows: TGTGCCTGGAGTATAGGACATCGTGAAAAACTGTTTTTT.

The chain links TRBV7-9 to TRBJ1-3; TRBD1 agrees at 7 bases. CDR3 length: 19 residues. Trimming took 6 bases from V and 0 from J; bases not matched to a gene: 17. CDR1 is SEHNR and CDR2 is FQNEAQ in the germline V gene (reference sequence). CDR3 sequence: CASRRYRGLNRSSGNTIYF. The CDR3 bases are TGTGCCAGCAGGCGTTATAGGGGGCTTAATCGGAGCTCTGGAAACACCATATATTTT.

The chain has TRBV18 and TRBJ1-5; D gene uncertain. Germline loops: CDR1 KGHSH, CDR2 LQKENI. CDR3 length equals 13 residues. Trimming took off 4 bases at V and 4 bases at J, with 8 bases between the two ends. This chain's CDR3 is CASSQTGNQPQHF. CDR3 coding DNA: TGTGCCAGCTCACAAACGGGTAATCAGCCCCAGCATTTT.

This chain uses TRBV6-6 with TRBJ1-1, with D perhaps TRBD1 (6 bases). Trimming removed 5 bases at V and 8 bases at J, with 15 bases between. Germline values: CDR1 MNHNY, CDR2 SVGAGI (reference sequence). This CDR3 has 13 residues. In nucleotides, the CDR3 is TGTGCCAGCAGTACGATTCAGGGGATCGAAGCTTTCTTT. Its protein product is CASSTIQGIEAFF.

The DNA for the CDR3 is TGTGCCAGCAGCTTAGGTGTGGGGACAGGGTTGACCTACAATGAGCAGTTCTTC. It specifies CASSLGVGTGLTYNEQFF. This chain connects TRBV7-7 to TRBJ2-1, with 9 positions matching TRBD1. This CDR3 contains 18 residues. Germline values: CDR1 SSHAT, CDR2 FNYEAQ (reference sequence). V shed 1 base, J shed 2 bases, and the junction held 9 bases outside the gene matches.